This is a list of T cell receptor beta chains from one sample in a study of shared clonotypes between healthy human individuals. Data came from immunoSEQ multiplex PCR; TCRdb stores just in-frame clones and leaves some out. This table has 400,000 to 600,000 clones, 60% to 80% appearing once. Sequencing input: PBMCs. The receptor source for this set is a woman in her thirties or forties in good health. Some clones in this sample may be carry-over from other donors' samples. Each CDR3 is given with its conserved first and last residue. The order of the fields is D gene, V gene, J gene, clone size, CDR3 protein, CDR3 DNA. D genes are given only for firm matches. Clone sizes are given selectively: once, few, many, or a class where the clone is expanded.

TRBD2,TRBV19,TRBJ2-1,NA,CASSSSLAGAYEQFF,TGTGCCAGTAGTTCGTCGCTAGCGGGAGCCTATGAGCAGTTCTTC
TRBD2,TRBV7-9,TRBJ2-7,NA,CASSHPLARGTYEQYF,TGTGCCAGCAGCCACCCTCTAGCGCGGGGGACCTACGAGCAGTACTTC
NA,TRBV10-3,TRBJ2-7,NA,CAISEGSGPSSYEQYF,TGTGCCATCAGTGAGGGCTCCGGTCCCAGCTCCTACGAGCAGTACTTC
NA,TRBV30,TRBJ1-1,NA,CAWSPGNSAGDEAFF,TGTGCCTGGAGTCCGGGAAACAGCGCGGGGGATGAAGCTTTCTTT
NA,TRBV6-6,TRBJ1-1,NA,CASSYLGGTEAFF,TGTGCCAGCAGTTACTTGGGGGGCACTGAAGCTTTCTTT
TRBD2,TRBV28,TRBJ2-2,NA,CASSSWTSGNTGELFF,TGTGCCAGCAGTTCCTGGACTAGCGGGAACACCGGGGAGCTGTTTTTT
NA,TRBV4-2,TRBJ2-1,NA,CASSWGTGYNEQFF,TGTGCCAGCAGCTGGGGAACCGGCTACAATGAGCAGTTCTTC
NA,TRBV5-1,TRBJ2-4,NA,CASSLAVGTFGNIQYF,TGCGCCAGCAGCTTGGCCGTGGGGACATTCGGAAACATTCAGTACTTC
NA,TRBV10-3,TRBJ1-1,NA,CAITPRRDGEEAFF,TGTGCCATCACCCCTCGAAGGGACGGAGAAGAAGCTTTCTTT
TRBD2,TRBV5-1,TRBJ2-7,NA,CASSFMAGGEQYF,TGCGCCAGCAGTTTTATGGCGGGGGGCGAGCAGTACTTC
NA,TRBV28,TRBJ1-5,once,CASSYLGGNDKPQHF,TGTGCCAGCAGTTACCTGGGGGGGAACGATAAGCCCCAGCATTTT
TRBD1,TRBV27,TRBJ2-7,NA,CASSLSGRGLGEQYF,TGTGCCAGCAGTTTATCGGGCAGGGGGCTTGGAGAGCAGTACTTC